Sequencing of this TCR beta chain was carried out in a study of blood T cells in healthy people across ages. Study information: Capture via template switching afforded approximately one barcoded beta molecule per two T cells.

Comments on this clonotype: One junction end does not reproduce the germline sequence, and a read error may be involved.

Germline-derived CDR1 and CDR2 are MNHEY and SVGAGI. The CDR3 runs 13 residues. The second PCR ran about 6 to 11 cycles with a sample-barcoded 5' primer and J-beta primers. One entry per CDR3 protein, called by TCRdb with MiXCR from the 5' RACE reads. The data hold about 640,000 distinct CDR3 sequences, with approximately 30% observed a single time. Sample: blood. This sequence originates from a woman aged 80 or over in good health. V usage is TRBV6-5 and J usage is TRBJ2-1; D gene unclear. CDR3 nucleotides: TGTGCCAGTAGTTACTCGAGCCCCTACGAGCAGTTCTTC. Protein: CASSYSSPYEQFF.